Listed below are T cell receptor beta chains from one sample, sequenced in a study of radiotherapy plus CTLA-4 blockade in lung cancer. Produced via immunoSEQ multiplex PCR; TCRdb's table is partial and in-frame only. The data hold about 49,000 clones, with about 88% observed a single time. The material was peripheral blood, obtained from a patient treated with radiotherapy plus ipilimumab. These receptors all come from a human donor with non-small cell lung cancer whose response to radiotherapy plus ipilimumab could not be evaluated. Both conserved end residues are trimmed from each CDR3.

>TRBJ2-1|TRBV29-1|11
SPVGGLNNEQF
>TRBJ2-7|TRBV2|9
ASSLSYEQY
>TRBJ2-2|TRBV7-3|12
ASSSSYGMGELF
>TRBJ2-1|TRBV5-4|11
ASRTTGFTEQF
>TRBJ1-4|TRBV7-6|14
ASSPTGGPTNEKLF
>TRBJ2-3|TRBV27|12
ASSLIAGVDTQY
>TRBJ2-7|TRBV18|15
ASSTRSQNAFSYEQY
>TRBJ2-3|TRBV5-5|11
ASSFRGTDTQY
>TRBJ2-1|TRBV19|14
ASSIDPVFSYNEQF
>TRBJ2-1|TRBV4-1|13
ASSLGLAGEYEQF
>TRBJ1-5|TRBV7-9|17
ASSLAGDRGIWGNQPQH
>TRBJ1-6|TRBV19|12
ASSIIATNSPLH
>TRBJ2-1|TRBV15|12
ATSISGSVDEQF
>TRBJ2-1|TRBV19|13
ASSSGGSSYNEQF
>TRBJ2-1|TRBV27|12
ASSPRALLDEQF
>TRBJ2-1|TRBV6-1|14
ASSAKSVSSYNEQF
>TRBJ2-7|TRBV6-1|13
AGWGGLARSYEQY
>TRBJ2-1|TRBV6-5|12
ASSLGSSGNEQF
>TRBJ1-1|TRBV7-6|10
ASSSAGGLAF
>TRBJ2-2|TRBV18|14
ASSQREGANTGELF
>TRBJ1-5|TRBV7-2|13
ASSLVRGNNQPQH
>TRBJ1-1|TRBV5-1|10
ASKTGNTEAF
>TRBJ1-2|TRBV6-5|12
ASSERVGPYGYT
>TRBJ2-7|TRBV28|11
ASMGLAGIGQY
>TRBJ1-2|TRBV27|13
ASSSTRTGLAGYT
>TRBJ1-1|TRBV19|12
ASSNRVSRTEAF
>TRBJ2-7|TRBV11-3|12
ASSPHRDSPEQY
>TRBJ1-2|TRBV30|12
AWLRTGGSTGYT
>TRBJ1-1|TRBV7-9|10
ASRGRGDEAF
>TRBJ2-5|TRBV9|11
ASSSSGTETQY
>TRBJ1-3|TRBV4-1|13
ASSQGTGTGNTIY
>TRBJ2-5|TRBV20-1|9
SAAAGETQY
>TRBJ2-7|TRBV19|13
ASSTPGQGVLGQY
>TRBJ2-7|TRBV6-1|13
ASSNQGTGNNEQY